This T cell receptor beta chain was captured by sequencing in a study of CD8 T cells in Susac syndrome. Study overall: Sequenced Susac syndrome patients included 5 or 6 with clinically active disease and 8 or 9 in remission.

Whole-study results and caveats: Among people with Susac, CD8+ clonal expansion was greatest in TEMRA cells and active patients.

When the RNA was reverse transcribed, random hexamers were used with an input of about 0.5 to 1 ug. Coverage of TCR beta CDR3 amplification by immunoSEQ multiplex PCR extended to 54 Vbeta and 13 Jbeta. TCRdb redid the calling of the immunoSEQ multiplex PCR reads with MiXCR, one entry per CDR3 protein. Of some 130,000 distinct CDR3 sequences listed, around 95% are singletons. Turning to this clonotype: Its antigen is unknown.

Trimming took off 0 bases at V and 4 bases at J, with 16 bases between the two ends. This CDR3 contains 16 residues. CDR1 and CDR2 (germline): SGHRS, YFSETQ. The source of this sequence is a human donor with Susac syndrome. Sequencing was carried out using CD8+ T cells from PBMCs. J is TRBJ1-2 and V is TRBV5-1; D is perhaps TRBD1 (5 bases). CDR3: CASSLALAGEFYGYTF. The CDR3 DNA follows: TGCGCCAGCAGCTTGGCCCTGGCGGGGGAATTCTATGGCTACACCTTC.